The rows below give T cell receptor beta chains drawn from one sample of a study of blood T cell repertoires in COVID-19. Assay used: immunoSEQ multiplex PCR; TCRdb lists only in-frame clones, some missing. This sample carries 100,000 to 150,000 clones, around 86% of them seen once, and the ten largest clones take over 25%. The sequenced sample was peripheral blood. These receptors all stem from an elderly woman with acute or convalescent COVID-19. The CDR3 runs from the conserved cysteine through the conserved F or W. A D gene is named only where the DNA matches it firmly. Part of the rows lack a size; the others show once, few, many or a class for expanded clones.

>TRBJ1-1|NA|NA|TRBV18
CASTLTRVLGTEAFF
TGTGCCAGCACCCTCACGCGGGTTTTGGGCACTGAAGCTTTCTTT
>TRBJ1-2|TRBD1|NA|TRBV6-1
CASSDVRGNGYTF
TGTGCCAGCAGTGACGTCAGGGGGAATGGCTACACCTTC
>TRBJ1-2|NA|NA|TRBV19
CASSGGVGTYGYTF
TGTGCCAGTAGCGGGGGGGTAGGGACCTATGGCTACACCTTC
>TRBJ1-1|NA|NA|TRBV15
CATSRSGQNTEAFF
TGTGCCACCAGCAGATCGGGACAGAACACTGAAGCTTTCTTT
>TRBJ2-1|TRBD1|NA|TRBV5-1
CASSPTLTGSLYNEQFF
TGCGCCAGCAGCCCGACGCTGACAGGGTCTCTTTACAATGAGCAGTTCTTC
>TRBJ2-5|TRBD2|NA|TRBV5-1
CASSLGTSGYQETQYF
TGCGCCAGCAGCTTAGGGACTAGCGGGTACCAAGAGACCCAGTACTTC
>TRBJ1-1|NA|NA|TRBV7-9
CASSSRDKKNTEAFF
TGTGCCAGCAGCTCCCGGGACAAAAAGAACACTGAAGCTTTCTTT
>TRBJ1-6|NA|NA|TRBV19
CASSIGRNTYNSPLHF
TGTGCCAGTAGTATAGGGAGAAACACCTATAATTCACCCCTCCACTTT
>TRBJ2-3|NA|once|TRBV10-3
CAISATLSGDTQYF
TGTGCCATCAGTGCGACCCTTTCCGGGGATACGCAGTATTTT
>TRBJ1-2|NA|NA|TRBV3-1/TRBV3-2
CASRWTKDLYGYTF
TGTGCCAGCAGATGGACAAAAGACCTTTATGGCTACACCTTC
>TRBJ2-3|TRBD2|NA|TRBV28
CASSPIRTSGGQTDTQYF
TGTGCCAGCAGTCCGATCAGAACTAGCGGGGGGCAGACAGATACGCAGTATTTT
>TRBJ1-1|TRBD1|NA|TRBV6-2/TRBV6-3
CASSYRDRGAFF
TGTGCCAGCAGTTACCGAGACAGGGGAGCTTTCTTT
>TRBJ1-1|TRBD1|NA|TRBV7-2
CASSLSYGGQGAAFF
TGTGCCAGCAGCTTATCCTACGGGGGACAGGGGGCAGCTTTCTTT
>TRBJ2-7|NA|NA|TRBV9
CASSVDPGQGGEQYF
TGTGCCAGCAGCGTAGATCCCGGGCAGGGGGGCGAGCAGTACTTC
>TRBJ2-7|NA|NA|TRBV6-5
CASSLSGPSPYEQYF
TGTGCCAGCAGTTTGAGCGGACCATCGCCCTACGAGCAGTACTTC
>TRBJ2-7|NA|NA|TRBV5-1
CASSLGLDEQYF
TGCGCCAGCAGCCTAGGACTCGACGAGCAGTACTTC
>TRBJ1-4|NA|few|TRBV9
CASSVSGIEREKLFF
TGTGCCAGCAGCGTAAGCGGGATCGAGAGGGAAAAACTGTTTTTT
>TRBJ1-5|TRBD1|NA|TRBV19
CASIEPRGASNQPQHF
TGTGCCAGTATAGAGCCCAGGGGGGCAAGCAATCAGCCCCAGCATTTT
>TRBJ1-5|NA|NA|TRBV19
CASRDISNQPQHF
TGTGCCAGTCGGGACATTAGCAATCAGCCCCAGCATTTT
>TRBJ2-5|TRBD1|NA|TRBV5-1
CASSLDPNRGQETQYF
TGCGCCAGCAGCTTGGACCCTAACAGGGGTCAAGAGACCCAGTACTTC
>TRBJ1-1|TRBD1|once|TRBV11-2
CASSPGQGGNTEAFF
TGTGCCAGCAGCCCAGGACAGGGTGGAAACACTGAAGCTTTCTTT
>TRBJ2-2|NA|once|TRBV11-1
CASKPTGYTGELFF
TGTGCCAGCAAACCGACAGGATACACCGGGGAGCTGTTTTTT
>TRBJ1-6|NA|few|TRBV4-1
CASSSWTDDGTPLHF
TGCGCCAGCAGCTCCTGGACAGACGATGGGACACCCCTCCACTTT
>TRBJ2-3|TRBD1|NA|TRBV15
CATSRGRTGPLGTDTQYF
TGTGCCACCAGCAGAGGCCGGACAGGGCCTCTTGGCACAGATACGCAGTATTTT
>TRBJ1-1|NA|NA|TRBV28
CASSSYREAFF
TGTGCCAGCAGTTCATACAGGGAAGCTTTCTTT
>TRBJ2-3|NA|NA|TRBV6-5
CASNQGNFKTDTQYF
TGTGCCAGTAATCAGGGCAACTTCAAAACAGATACGCAGTATTTT
>TRBJ1-4|TRBD1|few|TRBV25-1
CASSRGNEKLFF
TGTGCCAGCAGCAGGGGGAATGAAAAACTGTTTTTT
>TRBJ2-6|NA|NA|TRBV5-1
CASSLAGFSGANVLTF
TGCGCCAGCAGCTTGGCGGGGTTCTCTGGGGCCAACGTCCTGACTTTC
>TRBJ1-2|NA|NA|TRBV3-1/TRBV3-2
CASSVRNYGYTF
TGTGCCAGCAGCGTTCGTAACTATGGCTACACCTTC
>TRBJ1-1|NA|NA|TRBV5-1
CASRQDTEAFF
TGCGCCAGCAGACAGGACACTGAAGCCTTCTTT
>TRBJ1-6|TRBD1|NA|TRBV10-3
CAISEGQGRYNSPLHF
TGTGCCATCAGTGAGGGACAGGGGCGTTATAATTCACCCCTCCACTTT
>TRBJ1-6|TRBD1|NA|TRBV6-5
CASSYSQGGPLHF
TGTGCCAGCAGTTACTCACAGGGGGGACCCCTCCACTTT
>TRBJ1-1|NA|few|TRBV10-3
CAIREQGGGTEAFF
TGTGCCATCAGGGAGCAGGGTGGTGGGACTGAAGCTTTCTTT
>TRBJ1-2|TRBD1|NA|TRBV5-4
CASRSDRGGGYTF
TGTGCCAGCAGGTCGGACAGGGGTGGTGGCTACACCTTC
>TRBJ1-6|NA|NA|TRBV28
CASSPGTPYSPLHF
TGTGCCAGCAGCCCCGGGACTCCTTATTCACCCCTCCACTTT
>TRBJ2-2|NA|few|TRBV29-1
CSVAASDTGELFF
TGCAGCGTTGCCGCTAGCGACACCGGGGAGCTGTTTTTT
>TRBJ1-5|NA|NA|TRBV28
CASSFRDPFSNQPQHF
TGTGCCAGCAGTTTCAGGGATCCTTTTAGCAATCAGCCCCAGCATTTT
>TRBJ2-1|TRBD2|NA|TRBV10-3
CAISGGGAAYNEQFF
TGTGCCATCAGTGGCGGGGGGGCGGCCTACAATGAGCAGTTCTTC
>TRBJ2-1|TRBD2|NA|TRBV18
CASSALRTSGGADEQFF
TGTGCCAGCTCAGCCCTTAGGACTAGCGGGGGGGCTGATGAGCAGTTCTTC
>TRBJ1-2|TRBD1|NA|TRBV2
CASSFRGQGTSGYTF
TGTGCCAGCAGTTTTCGTGGACAGGGGACGAGTGGCTACACCTTC
>TRBJ1-2|TRBD1|NA|TRBV5-1
CASSLDDPGQTPSTF
TGCGCCAGCAGCTTGGACGACCCGGGACAGACGCCGAGCACCTTC
>TRBJ2-1|NA|NA|TRBV2
CASSEQGRGNEQFF
TGTGCCAGCAGTGAACAGGGCAGGGGAAATGAGCAGTTCTTC
>TRBJ1-2|TRBD1|NA|TRBV7-9
CASSLGGQSGYTF
TGTGCCAGCAGCTTAGGGGGACAGTCTGGCTACACCTTC
>TRBJ1-1|NA|NA|TRBV3-1/TRBV3-2
CASSHEGTGGEAFF
TGTGCCAGCAGCCATGAAGGGACTGGTGGTGAAGCTTTCTTT
>TRBJ2-3|TRBD2|once|TRBV24-1
CATSETPGRADTQYF
TGTGCCACCAGTGAAACCCCCGGGAGGGCAGATACGCAGTATTTT
>TRBJ2-5|TRBD1|NA|TRBV7-7
CASSRGDRGRETQYF
TGTGCTAGCAGCCGGGGGGACAGGGGGCGAGAGACCCAGTACTTC
>TRBJ1-1|TRBD1|NA|TRBV5-5
CASSLGGQGAGTEAFF
TGTGCCAGCAGCTTGGGCGGGCAGGGGGCCGGGACTGAAGCTTTCTTT
>TRBJ1-2|NA|NA|TRBV19
CASSKSDSEVYGYTF
TGTGCCAGTAGTAAGTCCGACAGCGAGGTCTATGGCTACACCTTC
>TRBJ1-2|NA|NA|TRBV12-3/TRBV12-4
CASRQTGSYGYTF
TGTGCCAGCAGGCAGACAGGTTCCTATGGCTACACCTTC
>TRBJ1-1|NA|NA|TRBV10-2
CASRDSSTEAFF
TGCGCCAGCAGGGACAGCTCCACTGAAGCTTTCTTT
>TRBJ1-1|NA|once|TRBV3-1/TRBV3-2
CASSQVLRTSMNTEAFF
TGTGCCAGCAGCCAAGTTTTACGTACTTCTATGAACACTGAAGCTTTCTTT
>TRBJ2-7|NA|NA|TRBV6-6
CASSYEPYEQYF
TGTGCCAGCAGTTATGAGCCCTACGAGCAGTACTTC
>TRBJ1-5|TRBD1|NA|TRBV7-3
CASSLDRGQPQHF
TGTGCCAGCAGCCTGGACAGGGGGCAGCCCCAGCATTTT
>TRBJ1-6|NA|NA|TRBV20-1
CSASDTRPLHF
TGCAGTGCTAGCGACACCAGGCCCCTCCACTTT